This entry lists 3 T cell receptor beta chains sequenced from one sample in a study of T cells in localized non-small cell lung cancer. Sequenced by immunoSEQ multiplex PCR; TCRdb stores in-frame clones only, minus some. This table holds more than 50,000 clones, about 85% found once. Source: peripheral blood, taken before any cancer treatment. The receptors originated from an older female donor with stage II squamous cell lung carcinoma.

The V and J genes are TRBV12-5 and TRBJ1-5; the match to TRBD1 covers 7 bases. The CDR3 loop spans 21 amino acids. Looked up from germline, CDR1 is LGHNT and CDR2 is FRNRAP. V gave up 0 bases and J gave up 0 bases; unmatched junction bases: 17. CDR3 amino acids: CASGLVPRWDSLPYSNQPQHF. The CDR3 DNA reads TGTGCTAGTGGTTTGGTACCTCGCTGGGACAGTCTTCCTTATAGCAATCAGCCCCAGCATTTT.

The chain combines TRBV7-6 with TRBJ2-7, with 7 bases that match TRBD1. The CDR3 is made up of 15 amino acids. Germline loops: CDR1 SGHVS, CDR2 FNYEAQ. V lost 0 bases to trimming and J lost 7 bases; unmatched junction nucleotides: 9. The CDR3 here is CASSLAAGGLREQYF. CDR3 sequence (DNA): TGTGCCAGCAGCTTAGCGGCAGGGGGTTTGCGGGAGCAGTACTTC.

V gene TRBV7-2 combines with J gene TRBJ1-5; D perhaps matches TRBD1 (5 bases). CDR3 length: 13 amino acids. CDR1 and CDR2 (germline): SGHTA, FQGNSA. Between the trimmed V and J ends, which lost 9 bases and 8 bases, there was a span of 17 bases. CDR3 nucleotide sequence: TGTGCCAGTTCCCGGGGGTATCAGGAGCCCCAGCATTTT. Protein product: CASSRGYQEPQHF.